One T cell receptor (beta chain) is described in this entry. Its specificity is not known. These data originate in a study of T cell responses to AZD1222 COVID-19 vaccine. Study-wide results and limits: As reported, nearly half of all spike-specific TCRs target variant regions that are unmutated. There were repertoire samples only from the period after the peak T cell response. The study found vaccine-associated CD4 TCRs spanning spike, dominant at 160-218 and 743-854.

CDR1 and CDR2 from the germline V gene are SEHNR and FQNEAQ (reference sequence). The V segment lost 5 bases and the J segment 3 bases; nucleotides outside the gene matches: 6. The CDR3 is 14 amino acids. Clones were sequenced by immunoSEQ multiplex PCR, and TCRdb holds only the in-frame ones, with some missing. The repertoire holds hundreds of thousands of clones, with about 93% as singletons. The receptor's source is an adult in good health. V usage is TRBV7-9 and J usage is TRBJ1-2; 7 bases line up with TRBD1. Source: peripheral blood, taken on day 0 of MenACWY control vaccination. CDR3 region: CASSHRGVDYGYTF. The CDR3 coding sequence is TGTGCCAGCAGCCACAGGGGAGTCGACTATGGCTACACCTTC.